Sequencing of this TCR beta chain was carried out in a study of shared clonotypes between healthy human individuals (dated by TCRdb to the early 2020s). Some background on the complete study: A few men and a couple of women, aged 18 to 49 years, made up the cohort. To increase sequencing depth and limit assay-specific biases, TCR repertoire library preparation and sequencing were carried out by different laboratories using diverse techniques. To estimate repertoire size and how much clonotypes are shared between individuals, the study performed deep sequencing of blood TCR repertoires from roughly five healthy adults. Between about 0.94 and 8.9 billion PBMCs per donor were obtained by leukapheresis.

Using the deep immunoSEQ assay, TCR CDR3 regions were amplified from genomic DNA by multiplex PCR. Extracted genomic DNA from each cell subset was distributed evenly across all wells of several immunoSEQ 96-well plates, and each plate was treated as a replicate. Each replicate PCR for unsorted PBMC received 300 to 350 ng genomic DNA, equal to approximately 30,000 T cell genomes. Ten immunoSEQ deep assay plates were used to sequence the unsorted PBMC genomic DNA. Purified libraries were measured with a Qubit 3.0 fluorometer, size-checked on a Bioanalyzer 2100, and measured again with the KAPA Library Quantification kit. A separate single-read 150-cycle Illumina NextSeq 550 flow cell was used to sequence each immunoSEQ 96-well plate. Concerning the study's data processing: Because the immunoSEQ output held only junctional sequences and lacked quality scores, the filtering could not match the filtering applied to full-length reads. To assign V/J genes and CDR3, sequences were annotated against IMGT germline references using PyIR, a Python wrapper for IgBLAST v1.9. Reads were removed for weak V/J assignments (E-value above 1e-6), missing CDR3, stop codons, out-of-frame junctions, or ambiguous translated residues. V3J clonotypes were defined as sequences sharing an identical inferred V gene, J gene, and CDR3 amino acid sequence. To compute the percentage overlap between repertoires, the number of shared unique clonotypes was divided by the size of the smaller repertoire. RTK rarefaction, the Chao1 estimator, and Recon v2.1 estimates of unobserved clonotypes were used to assess repertoire richness. TCRdb re-hosts the immuneACCESS table, in-frame sequences only. Its copies lack some clones; in the studies checked, an unresolved V gene accounts for under half of them, and the cause for the rest is not known. D and trimming come from the DNA, and the V and J calls and clone size come from that table. The sample data list approximately 500,000 clones, and roughly 85% of these were observed just once. Around an eighth of the sample goes to the ten largest clones.

Between the V and J ends, shortened by 2 bases and 0 bases respectively, the junction contains 10 bases. The germline V gene sets CDR1 to MDHEN and CDR2 to SYDVKM. The CDR3 numbers 15 residues from cysteine through phenylalanine. Solely the CDR3 DNA is kept, with 45 bases framed from the first base. This clone has just one count. Its recognized antigen is unknown. Base qualities are missing; no much larger clone stands one base away. The paper as a whole reports these results and caveats: Only blood was sampled, and tissue TCR repertoires likely differ from those in blood. Pairwise subsampling indicated that sequencing depth was expected to affect the degree of clonotype sharing among donors. The genetic and exposure-history diversity represented was limited by the small number of donors.

Healthy HIV-negative adults with no recently reported acute infections or vaccinations were included as donors. All donors were Caucasian adults living in Nashville, Tennessee, USA. For unsorted samples, about 90 million PBMCs were counted and genomic DNA was extracted with the QIAamp DNA Blood Mini kit. Blood was obtained by leukapheresis, after which PBMCs were separated by Ficoll-Histopaque density gradient centrifugation and cryopreserved in liquid nitrogen vapor phase. Sequences were obtained from PBMCs. The rearranged segments are TRBV28 and TRBJ1-1, with the D gene call left open. The TCR originated in a woman in her 40s in good health. Some clones in this sample may be carry-over from other donors' samples. The CDR3 is CASSLRFGLNTEAFF. The DNA sequence is given as TGTGCCAGCAGTTTAAGGTTCGGCCTGAACACTGAAGCTTTCTTT. The variable domain in full, with residues beyond the CDR3 obtained from the reference TRBV28 and TRBJ1-1 genes, is DVKVTQSSRYLVKRTGEKVFLECVQDMDHENMFWYRQDPGLGLRLIYFSYDVKMKEKGDIPEGYSVSREKKERFSLILESASTNQTSMYLCASSLRFGLNTEAFFGQGTRLTVV.